This T cell receptor beta chain was identified in a study of patients and donors after allogeneic stem cell transplantation (dated by TCRdb to 2019 to 2021). Library preparation used RT-PCR. TCRdb records NextSeq 550 as the sequencer. The public reads were reprocessed in TCRdb via fastp at Q25 and MiXCR, keeping in-frame beta chains. Entries that share a CDR3 protein sequence are merged under the most common genes and DNA. The sample table shows 150,000 to 250,000 distinct CDR3 sequences, and 41% are seen once. Together, the top ten hold about 35% of the sample. V drops 2 bases and J drops 2 bases, leaving 15 bases in between. The germline V gene specifies ENHRY as CDR1 and SYGVKD as CDR2. The CDR3 contains 16 residues, cysteine and phenylalanine counted. Here the CDR3 DNA is all that survives: 48 bases in frame from base 1. In regard to this clonotype: Its antigen remains undetermined. Base qualities are not at hand, and no much larger clone is one base apart.

This TCR was recovered from a human donor who was either an allogeneic HSCT recipient or a stem cell or donor lymphocyte infusion donor (not recorded which). It is not recorded whose cells these are; they may come from a transplant donor. Sequencing was carried out using blood, either unsorted or a sorted T cell fraction (not recorded which). This sequence uses TRBV10-3 and TRBJ1-1; the D gene assignment is ambiguous. DNA sequence: TGTGCCATCAGTGAGCCCTTGGGGAAGGATAACACTGAAGCTTTCTTT. This codes for CAISEPLGKDNTEAFF.